These 18 T cell receptor beta chains share one sample of origin, sequenced in a study of blood T cell repertoires in COVID-19. Here immunoSEQ multiplex PCR was the method, and the copy in TCRdb shows in-frame clones only, minus some. The data hold about 440,000 clones, with 80% to 95% observed a single time. Sequenced material: PBMCs or T cells enriched from blood (not recorded which). These TCRs come from a man between 18 and 29 years old who had recovered from COVID-19.

The V gene is TRBV2, the J gene TRBJ1-2, with D perhaps matching TRBD1 (6 bases). CDR1 is SNHLY, CDR2 FYNNEI, per germline. V was shortened by 8 bases and J by 2 bases, with 12 bases between the two germline ends. The length of the CDR3 is 13 residues. This CDR3 is CASYQGLNYGYTF. The CDR3 DNA is TGTGCCAGCTACCAGGGGTTAAACTATGGCTACACCTTC.

This chain links TRBV25-1 with TRBJ1-1; 10 nucleotides match TRBD1. The ends lost 10 bases at V and 7 bases at J; junction bases unmatched: 6. Per germline, CDR1 MGHDK and CDR2 SYGVNS. The CDR3 extends over 12 amino acids. The chain's CDR3 is CATRQGAGEAFF. The CDR3 DNA reads as TGTGCCACACGACAGGGGGCGGGTGAAGCTTTCTTT.

Points on this clone: Other nucleotide sequences from this sample produce the same CDR3. V and J are TRBV2 and TRBJ1-5, with a possible D match to TRBD1 (5 bases). V was shortened by 3 bases and J by 7 bases, with 7 bases between the two germline ends. There are 12 residues in the CDR3. CDR1 SNHLY and CDR2 FYNNEI come from the germline V gene. CDR3 sequence: CASSEGGQPQHF. CDR3 nucleotides: TGTGCCAGCAGTGAGGGGGGACAGCCCCAGCATTTT.

The chain uses TRBV10-3 and TRBJ1-2; 7 nucleotides align to TRBD1. Trimming at V came to 10 bases and at J to 5 bases, leaving 10 bases not matched to a gene. The germline CDR1 and CDR2 sequences are ENHRY and SYGVKD. The CDR3 runs to 13 residues. CDR3 in amino acids: CASLRGSGYGYTF. CDR3 bases: TGTGCCAGCCTCAGGGGGTCAGGTTATGGCTACACCTTC.

The chain uses TRBV2 and TRBJ1-4; a weak D match, TRBD1 (6 bases). The CDR3 runs to 15 residues. The germline gives CDR1 SNHLY, CDR2 FYNNEI. V was trimmed by 6 bases and J by 1 base, leaving 12 bases between them. CDR3 coding DNA: TGTGCCAGCAGGTCACAGGGTCTAACTAATGAAAAACTGTTTTTT. Translated: CASRSQGLTNEKLFF.

The chain links TRBV7-2 to TRBJ2-7; 12 bases line up with TRBD2. The CDR3 extends over 16 amino acids. J gave up 6 bases and V 0 bases, and 6 bases lay outside the gene matches. CDR1 and CDR2 (germline): SGHTA, FQGNSA. The CDR3 region has the DNA TGTGCCAGCAGCTTAGCGCCCCTAGCGGGAGGGTTCGAGCAGTACTTC. Amino acid sequence: CASSLAPLAGGFEQYF.

This chain links TRBV27 with TRBJ1-5, with TRBD1 as a possible D gene (5 bases). V shed 4 bases and J shed 4 bases, with 8 bases lying between them. The CDR3 covers 13 residues. Germline lookup yields CDR1 MNHEY and CDR2 SMNVEV (reference sequence). The chain's CDR3 is CASSYDRNQPQHF. In DNA form, the CDR3 reads TGTGCCAGCAGTTACGACAGAAATCAGCCCCAGCATTTT.

The rearrangement links TRBV10-3 to TRBJ1-2; maybe TRBD1 (5 bases). Germline V gene sequence: CDR1 ENHRY, CDR2 SYGVKD. V shed 6 bases and J shed 2 bases, with 10 bases lying between them. The CDR3 consists of 13 residues. The CDR3 DNA reads as TGTGCCATCAGAGGAGGGGCCAACTATGGCTACACCTTC. It encodes CAIRGGANYGYTF.

The rearrangement links TRBV4-1 to TRBJ2-7, with D unclear. Germline V gene lookup returns CDR1 MGHRA and CDR2 YSYEKL. The V gene lost 0 bases and the J gene lost 4 bases, with 19 bases spanning the gap. The CDR3 consists of 17 residues. The CDR3 region is CASSQEGLASLGYEQYF. For the CDR3, the DNA is TGCGCCAGCAGCCAAGAGGGCCTCGCCTCACTGGGTTACGAGCAGTACTTC.

This chain connects TRBV9 to TRBJ2-7, with 11 bases aligning to TRBD1. Germline V gene data show CDR1 as SGDLS and CDR2 as YYNGEE. The trim removed 0 bases at V and 9 bases at J, leaving 8 bases unmatched. This CDR3 contains 15 residues. The CDR3 bases are TGTGCCAGCAGCGTAGATGGGACAGGGGGACGGGTGCAGTACTTC. Amino acid sequence: CASSVDGTGGRVQYF.

This chain connects TRBV2 to TRBJ2-1; 13 bases map to TRBD2. The junction had 6 bases not matched to a gene; V was cut back by 5 bases and J by 5 bases. Germline CDR1 reads SNHLY; CDR2 reads FYNNEI. The CDR3 is 16 residues long. The CDR3 here is CASSRTSGSVDNEQFF. In DNA, the CDR3 is TGTGCCAGCAGTCGGACTAGCGGGAGTGTAGACAATGAGCAGTTCTTC. Complete variable domain (other parts from reference TRBV2 and TRBJ2-1): EPEVTQTPSHQVTQMGQEVILRCVPISNHLYFYWYRQILGQKVEFLVSFYNNEISEKSEIFDDQFSVERPDGSNFTLKIRSTKLEDSAMYFCASSRTSGSVDNEQFFGPGTRLTVL.

The chain uses TRBV30 and TRBJ2-7, with a tentative D call TRBD2 (5 bases). The CDR3 has 11 amino acids. V was clipped by 7 bases and J by 4 bases, with 11 bases between them. Germline CDR1 GTSNPN, CDR2 SVGIG (reference sequence). CDR3 loop: CAYRTLYEQYF. CDR3 bases: TGTGCCTACCGGACTTTATACGAGCAGTACTTC.

This clone was detected once. V gene TRBV28 combines with J gene TRBJ1-6; D is perhaps TRBD1 (6 bases). The CDR3 length is 15 residues. Deletions cut 3 bases from V and 5 bases from J, with 11 bases between. CDR1 is MDHEN, CDR2 SYDVKM, per germline. DNA of the CDR3: TGTGCCAGCAGTTTTATGGACAGAGATAATTCACCCCTCCACTTT. It encodes CASSFMDRDNSPLHF.

The chain couples TRBV21-1 to TRBJ1-5; the D call in the table, TRBD1, was not verified against the DNA. TRBV21-1 is an annotated pseudogene. The CDR3 sequence is 15 residues long. CDR3 in amino acids: CASRPTGGWGQPQHF. The CDR3, as DNA: TGTGCCAGCAGACCGACAGGGGGCTGGGGGCAGCCCCAGCATTTT.

V gene TRBV27 combines with J gene TRBJ1-3; D is ambiguous. The ends were cut back, 3 bases at V and 4 bases at J, with 13 bases in the middle. Germline V gene data show CDR1 as MNHEY and CDR2 as SMNVEV (reference sequence). This CDR3 is built from 15 residues. CDR3 sequence: CASSLSALPGNTIYF. In DNA form, the CDR3 reads TGTGCCAGCAGTTTGTCCGCACTACCCGGAAACACCATATATTTT.

Only one count was recorded for this clone. V usage is TRBV5-5 and J usage is TRBJ1-5, with D perhaps TRBD1 (5 bases). The germline CDR1 and CDR2 sequences are SGHKS and YYEKEE (reference sequence). The V and J ends lost 4 bases and 0 bases respectively, with 11 bases between them. This CDR3 is built from 15 residues. CDR3 nucleotides: TGTGCCAGCAGCGCGGACACGTATAGCAATCAGCCCCAGCATTTT. Encoded protein: CASSADTYSNQPQHF.

V and J are TRBV6-5 and TRBJ2-5; the D is unclear. The CDR3 has 14 residues. CDR1 and CDR2 from the germline V gene are MNHEY and SVGAGI. V gave up 6 bases and J gave up 5 bases, with 16 bases separating them. CDR3 bases: TGTGCCAGCAGATCTTTGATTCTAACGGAGACCCAGTACTTC. This codes for CASRSLILTETQYF.

This rearrangement joins TRBV10-3 to TRBJ2-3; D perhaps matches TRBD2 (6 bases). The CDR3 runs to 15 residues. V dropped 0 bases and J dropped 2 bases, with 9 bases sitting between them. CDR1 and CDR2 (germline): ENHRY, SYGVKD. The CDR3 DNA follows: TGTGCCATCAGTGAGTCGGGGGGTGTCACAGATACGCAGTATTTT. Its translation is CAISESGGVTDTQYF.